The 9 T cell receptor beta chains below all came from one sample that was sequenced in a study of post-analysis software for immune sequencing data. General study points: Roughly 5 TRBV segments, TRBV5-6, TRBV5-1 and TRBV20-1 among them, were found more frequent in patients than controls.

Prepared libraries of TCR beta cDNA carried unique molecular identifiers. From the PCR reads, TCRdb called clonotypes with MiXCR, one entry per CDR3 protein. The sample includes roughly 570,000 distinct CDR3 sequences, about a third of them seen just once. No antigen has been identified for these receptors. The sequenced sample was blood. The receptors stem from a girl under 18 with multiple sclerosis.

This clonotype was recorded a few times. This chain joins TRBV20-1 and TRBJ2-7; 8 bases agree with TRBD1. In germline, CDR1 is DFQATT, CDR2 SNEGSKA (reference sequence). The trim removed 1 base at V and 5 bases at J, leaving 10 bases unmatched. This CDR3 region has 15 residues. Here the CDR3 reads CSARARAGGGHEQYF. CDR3 coding DNA: TGCAGTGCTAGAGCTCGGGCAGGGGGCGGGCACGAGCAGTACTTC.

This clonotype turned up a few times. The chain recombines TRBV6-5 with TRBJ1-2; unclear D gene. The CDR3 is 14 amino acids. Germline V gene data show CDR1 as MNHEY and CDR2 as SVGAGI. Trimming stripped 6 bases from V and 4 bases from J, with 15 bases between. This CDR3 reads CASSRSTVIYGYTF. The CDR3 DNA reads TGTGCCAGCAGCCGCTCCACAGTTATCTATGGCTACACCTTC.

This clonotype was seen only a few times. The rearrangement uses TRBV12-5 and TRBJ2-1; D unclear. The germline V gene has CDR1 LGHNT and CDR2 FRNRAP. V gave up 3 bases and J gave up 4 bases, with 7 bases separating them. CDR3 length: 13 amino acids. CDR3 sequence reads: CASGLRLYNEQFF. The CDR3 nucleotides are TGTGCTAGTGGTTTACGGCTATACAATGAGCAGTTCTTC.

This clonotype was counted between two and nine times. The genes are TRBV20-1 and TRBJ1-5, with unresolved D. Germline lookup yields CDR1 DFQATT and CDR2 SNEGSKA (reference sequence). The CDR3 sequence is 14 residues long. Trimming took off 0 bases at V and 5 bases at J, with 11 bases between the two ends. CDR3 sequence reads: CSARDWQQYQPQHF. The DNA of the CDR3 is TGCAGTGCTAGAGATTGGCAGCAATATCAGCCCCAGCATTTT.

The chain joins TRBV29-1 to TRBJ2-5; D is uncertain. This CDR3 is 14 amino acids long. With 3 bases removed from V and 11 bases from J, the gap between germline ends came to 22 bases. The germline CDR1 and CDR2 sequences are SQVTM and ANQGSEA. The CDR3, as DNA: TGCAGCGTTGACGTGTTTAGTTCCTACAATGAGCAGTACTTC. Translated: CSVDVFSSYNEQYF.

The V and J genes are TRBV7-9 and TRBJ2-4; D remains ambiguous. This CDR3 contains 13 residues. V was trimmed by 3 bases and J by 7 bases, leaving 10 bases between them. CDR1 is SEHNR and CDR2 is FQNEAQ in the germline V gene (reference sequence). This CDR3 reads CASSLASRNIQYF. DNA for the CDR3: TGTGCCAGCAGCTTGGCCTCCAGGAACATTCAGTACTTC.

The chain carries TRBV20-1 and TRBJ2-1; 15 nucleotides align to TRBD2. The V segment lost 4 bases and the J segment 9 bases; nucleotides outside the gene matches: 7. Germline CDR1 is DFQATT and CDR2 is SNEGSKA (reference sequence). The CDR3 has 15 residues. The CDR3 DNA follows: TGCAGTGCTAAGAGGACTAGCGGGGGGGCGCTTGAGCAGTTCTTC. It yields the protein CSAKRTSGGALEQFF.

The J gene is TRBJ2-7, the V gene TRBV3-1; D might be TRBD1 (5 bases). The length of the CDR3 is 14 residues. Trimming cost V 1 base and J 2 bases, with 9 bases left between them. From germline, CDR1 is LGHDT and CDR2 YNNKEL (reference sequence). CDR3 bases: TGTGCCAGCAGCCAAGCAACACAGGCCTACGAGCAGTACTTC. Protein: CASSQATQAYEQYF.

The chain is built from TRBV12-3 or TRBV12-4 and TRBJ1-1; D is perhaps TRBD1 (5 bases). This CDR3 contains 13 residues. The V end lost 5 bases, the J end lost 3 bases, and 10 bases lay between the germline ends. For the CDR3, the DNA is TGTGCCAGCAGTCCCGACAGATACACTGAAGCTTTCTTT. It yields the protein CASSPDRYTEAFF.